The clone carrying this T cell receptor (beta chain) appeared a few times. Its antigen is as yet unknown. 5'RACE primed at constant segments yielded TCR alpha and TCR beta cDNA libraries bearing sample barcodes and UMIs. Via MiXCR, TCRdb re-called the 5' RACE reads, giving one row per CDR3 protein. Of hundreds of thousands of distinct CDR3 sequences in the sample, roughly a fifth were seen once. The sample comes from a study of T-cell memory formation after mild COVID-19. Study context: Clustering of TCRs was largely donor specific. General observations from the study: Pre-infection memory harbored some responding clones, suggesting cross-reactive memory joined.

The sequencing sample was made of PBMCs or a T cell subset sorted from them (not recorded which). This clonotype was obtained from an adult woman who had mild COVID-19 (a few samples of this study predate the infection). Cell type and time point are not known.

The CDR3 spells CASSQASDEQFF. CDR3 in DNA: TGCGCCAGCAGCCAAGCGAGCGATGAGCAGTTCTTC. V gene TRBV4-1 combines with J gene TRBJ2-1; D gene unclear. This CDR3 comprises 12 residues. V was shortened by 1 base and J by 8 bases, with 6 bases between the two germline ends. From germline, CDR1 is MGHRA and CDR2 YSYEKL.